Shown below are 22 T cell receptor beta chains from a single sample sequenced in a study of tumor-infiltrating lymphocytes in primary liver carcinoma. Researchers generated TCR beta cDNA from roughly 500 ng of total RNA, relying on a constant-region primer. Library construction for TCR beta comprised three nested multiplex PCR rounds performed with slightly modified ARM-PCR. The two initial PCR rounds, roughly 9 cycles each, used TRBV1-TRBV30 forward and C-beta reverse primers. TCRdb itself ran the multiplex PCR reads through MiXCR, one entry per CDR3 protein. The sample holds approximately 330,000 distinct CDR3 sequences, less than 70% seen once. Unsorted whole blood served as the source of blood RNA, and germline DNA was extracted as well. Sequencing input: peripheral blood. These receptors were collected from a man aged 35-49 years with primary liver carcinoma and hepatitis B virus infection.

The chain combines TRBV11-2 with TRBJ2-3, with TRBD2 matching over 11 bases. The V and J ends lost 7 bases and 2 bases, in that order; junction bases with no gene match: 8. The CDR3 runs to 16 residues. Germline loops: CDR1 SGHAT, CDR2 FQNNGV. The CDR3 DNA sequence: TGTGCCAGCAACTTCCGACTAGCGGGACACACAGATACGCAGTATTTT. The encoded protein is CASNFRLAGHTDTQYF.

As regards this clonotype: Likely a read error: the CDR3 ends without its conserved phenylalanine or tryptophan. V gene TRBV4-2 combines with J gene TRBJ2-1; D gene uncertain. This CDR3 has 14 amino acids. Germline CDR1 and CDR2: LGHNA and YNFKEQ. CDR3 sequence reads: CASSLVHSDNEQFI. The CDR3 bases are TGCGCCAGCAGCCTAGTGCACAGCGACAATGAGCAGTTCATC.

Turning to this clonotype: Since a much larger clone is just one base distant, this may be a read error. The chain recombines TRBV29-1 with TRBJ1-1; D is ambiguous. Trimming took off 3 bases at V and 11 bases at J, with 13 bases between the two ends. The CDR3 has 11 residues. CDR1 is SQVTM, CDR2 ANQGSEA, per germline. Written as DNA, the CDR3 is TGCAGCGTTGAGGGAATGGCACGGGCTTTCTTT. It encodes CSVEGMARAFF.

V and J are TRBV30 and TRBJ2-1, with 9 bases lining up with TRBD2. The germline CDR1 and CDR2 sequences are GTSNPN and SVGIG (reference sequence). The junction had 6 bases not matched to a gene; V was cut back by 2 bases and J by 7 bases. This CDR3 has 14 residues. In nucleotides, the CDR3 is TGTGCCTGGAGTAGGGGACTAGCAGGAAATGAGCAGTTCTTC. Protein product: CAWSRGLAGNEQFF.

This clonotype was seen at least ten times. V and J are TRBV29-1 and TRBJ1-1; 8 nucleotides line up with TRBD1. V lost 4 bases, J lost 11 bases, and 9 bases stayed unmatched. The germline V gene encodes CDR1 SQVTM and CDR2 ANQGSEA. The CDR3 spans 12 residues. CDR3 coding DNA: TGCAGCGTTGCGGACAGGGCCCCGCTCGCTTTCTTT. Translated: CSVADRAPLAFF.

This clonotype came up a few times. Germline and junction disagree at one end, which may indicate a read error. The J gene is TRBJ2-5, the V gene TRBV28, with D perhaps given as TRBD1 or TRBD2 (5 bases each). In germline, CDR1 is MDHEN, CDR2 SYDVKM. The CDR3 is 12 amino acids. DNA of the CDR3: TGTGCCAGCAGTTACAATCGGGGCGATTGTGTCTTC. Amino acids: CASSYNRGDCVF.

In DNA, the CDR3 is TGCGCCAGCAGCTTGAGCGGGGGTCAGCCCCAGCATTTT. Protein product: CASSLSGGQPQHF. This chain joins TRBV5-1 and TRBJ1-5, with D possibly TRBD1 on 5 matching bases. The CDR3 totals 13 residues. The V and J ends lost 1 base and 6 bases respectively, with 8 bases between them. Looked up from germline, CDR1 is SGHRS and CDR2 is YFSETQ.

Of note for this clonotype: The junction and the germline gene differ at one end; a read error may be behind it. The chain links TRBV6-5 to TRBJ2-3; a weak D match, TRBD2 (5 bases). Germline lookup yields CDR1 MNHEY and CDR2 SVGAGI. This CDR3 contains 15 residues. The CDR3 DNA sequence: TGTGCCAGCGGTTACTCCGAACGGGGTGGTGATACGCAGTATTTT. It yields the protein CASGYSERGGDTQYF.

Worth noting for this clonotype: This may come from a read error, since a much larger clone is one base off. The chain combines TRBV6-6 with TRBJ2-1; D unresolved. Germline lookup yields CDR1 MNHNY and CDR2 SVGAGI (reference sequence). The CDR3 length is 11 residues. The chain's CDR3 is CAISYNIEQFF. The CDR3, as DNA: TGTGCCATCAGTTACAACATCGAGCAGTTCTTC.

The sample holds many counts of this clonotype. The chain links TRBV21-1 to TRBJ2-5; TRBD2, the table's D call, lacks a check against the DNA. TRBV21-1 is assigned pseudogene status. CDR3 length: 15 amino acids. The CDR3: CASSKAERETKTQYF. The DNA of the CDR3 is TGTGCCAGCAGCAAAGCGGAGCGGGAGACTAAGACCCAGTACTTC.

Details on this clonotype: One end of the junction does not line up with germline, which may come from a read error. V and J are TRBV12-3 or TRBV12-4 and TRBJ1-1, with D tentatively TRBD1 (5 bases). CDR3 size: 14 residues. CDR3 in DNA: TGTGCCAGCAGTTTAGGTTCAGGGAACATTGAAGCTTTCTTT. This encodes CASSLGSGNIEAFF.

The V call is TRBV12-3 or TRBV12-4, the J call TRBJ2-2; D remains ambiguous. CDR3 length: 14 amino acids. V lost 2 bases to trimming and J lost 2 bases, with 6 bases between them. The DNA for the CDR3 is TGTGCCAGCAGTTTAAATCACAACACCGGGGAGCTGTTTTTT. Its translation: CASSLNHNTGELFF.

Of note for this clonotype: Given a much more abundant clone one base away, this may be a read error. The chain's CDR3 is CASMQGNSPLHF. CDR3 nucleotide sequence: TGTGCCAGCATGCAGGGGAATTCACCCCTCCACTTT. V is TRBV12-3 or TRBV12-4 and J is TRBJ1-6; possible D gene TRBD1, 6 bases. CDR3 length: 12 amino acids. V lost 7 bases to trimming and J lost 7 bases, with 8 bases between them.

This clonotype was counted once. CDR3 amino acids: CSARAYTGGHEQFF. DNA of the CDR3: TGCAGTGCTAGAGCCTATACAGGGGGCCATGAGCAGTTCTTC. The chain is built from TRBV20-1 and TRBJ2-1; TRBD1 matches 9 bases. V lost 1 base and J lost 8; bases outside the gene matches: 6. Germline lookup yields CDR1 DFQATT and CDR2 SNEGSKA (reference sequence). CDR3 length: 14 residues.

This clonotype occurred once. A read error may be the cause here, since a much bigger clone is one base away. CDR3 amino acids: CASNYMSRDEQYF. The CDR3, as DNA: TGTGCCAGCAATTACATGTCTCGGGACGAGCAGTACTTC. The chain uses TRBV6-2 or TRBV6-3 and TRBJ2-7; D gene unclear. Germline V gene data show CDR1 as MNHEY and CDR2 as SVGEGT. The CDR3 loop spans 13 amino acids.

For this clonotype: This may arise from a read error, as a much more abundant clone is one base away. The rearrangement links TRBV12-3 or TRBV12-4 to TRBJ1-1, with D tentatively TRBD1 (6 bases). The CDR3 contains 14 residues. V dropped 6 bases and J dropped 4 bases, with 15 bases sitting between them. This CDR3 is CASRYIGGSTEAFF. The CDR3 nucleotides are TGTGCCAGCAGATATATCGGGGGCAGCACTGAAGCTTTCTTT.

Regarding this clonotype: Possible read error: a much larger clone is one base away. This chain joins TRBV6-2 or TRBV6-3 and TRBJ2-5, with 7 bases aligning to TRBD1. Germline trimming cut 1 base from V and 1 base from J; bases unmatched to any gene: 9. The germline V gene has CDR1 MNHEY and CDR2 SVGEGT. The CDR3 length is 17 residues. The chain's CDR3 is CASSYFSWTGGQETQYF. DNA of the CDR3: TGTGCCAGCAGTTACTTTTCCTGGACAGGCGGCCAAGAGACCCAGTACTTC.

Regarding this clonotype: Compared with germline, one end of the junction differs, possibly owing to a read error. The chain couples TRBV11-2 to TRBJ2-7, with 11 bases lining up with TRBD2. This CDR3 has 15 amino acids. Looked up from germline, CDR1 is SGHAT and CDR2 is FQNNGV. CDR3 sequence: CASIRGTSGSYKQYF. CDR3 DNA sequence: TGTGCCAGCATCAGGGGGACTAGCGGTTCCTACAAGCAGTACTTC.

As concerns this clonotype: The CDR3 ends on some other residue instead of the conserved phenylalanine or tryptophan, so this is likely a read error. The limits of the CDR3 on the DNA are not certain, so only TCRdb's listed CDR3 is given. The chain uses TRBV11-2 and TRBJ1-1. The CDR3 is 12 residues long, ends included. CDR1 is SGHAT and CDR2 is FQNNGV in the germline V gene. CDR3 sequence reads: CASSRPDGESFY.

V and J are TRBV19 and TRBJ2-2; tentatively, D is TRBD1 (5 bases). The CDR3 covers 12 residues. The germline V gene has CDR1 LNHDA and CDR2 SQIVND (reference sequence). Trimming pared 7 bases from V and 6 bases from J, leaving 9 bases between. The CDR3 reads CASKPGPGELFF. The CDR3, as DNA: TGTGCCAGTAAACCAGGGCCCGGGGAGCTGTTTTTT. The variable domain in full, completed from reference TRBV19 and TRBJ2-2, reads DGGITQSPKYLFRKEGQNVTLSCEQNLNHDAMYWYRQDPGQGLRLIYYSQIVNDFQKGDIAEGYSVSREKKESFPLTVTSAQKNPTAFYLCASKPGPGELFFGEGSRLTVL.

On this clonotype itself: A read error may be the cause here, since a much bigger clone is one base away. The V call is TRBV12-3 or TRBV12-4, the J call TRBJ1-5, with D unclear. The CDR3 runs 15 residues. The V gene lost 6 bases and the J gene lost 1 base, with 13 bases spanning the gap. The CDR3: CASRPPLSSNQPQHF. CDR3 DNA: TGTGCCAGCAGACCCCCCCTGTCCAGCAATCAGCCCCAGCATTTT.

This chain uses TRBV28 with TRBJ2-7; D uncertain. V was cut by 4 bases and J by 4 bases, with 17 bases left in between. CDR3 length equals 15 residues. The germline V gene has CDR1 MDHEN and CDR2 SYDVKM. The CDR3 loop reads CASSSPAAALYEQYF. CDR3 DNA sequence: TGTGCCAGCAGTTCCCCCGCGGCGGCATTATACGAGCAGTACTTC.